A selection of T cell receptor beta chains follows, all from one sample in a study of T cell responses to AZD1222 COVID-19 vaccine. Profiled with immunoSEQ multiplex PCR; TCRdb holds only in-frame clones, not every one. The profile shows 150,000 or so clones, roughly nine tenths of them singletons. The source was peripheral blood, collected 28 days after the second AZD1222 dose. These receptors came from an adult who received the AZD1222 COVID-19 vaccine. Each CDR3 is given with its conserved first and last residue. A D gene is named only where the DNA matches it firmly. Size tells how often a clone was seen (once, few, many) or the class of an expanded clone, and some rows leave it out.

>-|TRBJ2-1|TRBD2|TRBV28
TGTGCCAGCAGCCCTAGCGGGAGGGTTGGCTACAATGAGCAGTTCTTC
CASSPSGRVGYNEQFF
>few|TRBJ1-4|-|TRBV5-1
TGCGCCAGCAGCTTGCGGGGCGGTAATGAAAAACTGTTTTTT
CASSLRGGNEKLFF
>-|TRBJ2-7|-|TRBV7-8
TGTGCCAGCAGCTTAGTTAGCGGCAAAAACTACGAGCAGTACTTC
CASSLVSGKNYEQYF
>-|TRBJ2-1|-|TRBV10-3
TGTGCCATCACGGGTAGCTCCAATGAGCAGTTCTTC
CAITGSSNEQFF
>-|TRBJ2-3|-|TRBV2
TGTGCGAGCCGGCCAGATACGCAGTATTTT
CASRPDTQYF
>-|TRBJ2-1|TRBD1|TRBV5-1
TGCGCCAGCAGCCCCGGACAGGGGGGGAATGAGCAGTTCTTC
CASSPGQGGNEQFF
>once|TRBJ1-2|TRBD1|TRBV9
TGTGCCAGTACTATATCACCGGGACAGGGAAGCTATGGCTACACCTTC
CASTISPGQGSYGYTF
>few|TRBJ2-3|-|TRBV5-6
TGTGCCAGCAGCTTGGGGGCCTCTCCTAGCACAGATACGCAGTATTTT
CASSLGASPSTDTQYF
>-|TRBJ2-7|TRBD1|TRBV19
TGTGCCAGTCGACAGGGGGTGGCCTTCTACGAGCAGTACTTC
CASRQGVAFYEQYF
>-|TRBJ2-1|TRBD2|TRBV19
TGTGCCAGTAGTATAGCGAGTAGGGGACTAGCGGGCAGCAATGAGCAGTTCTTC
CASSIASRGLAGSNEQFF
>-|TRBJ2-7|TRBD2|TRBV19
TGTGCCAGTAGTAGGGGACTAGCGACCTACGAGCAGTACTTC
CASSRGLATYEQYF
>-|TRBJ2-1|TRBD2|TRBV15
TGTGCCACCAGCAGAGAGGCTAGCGGATGGTACAATGAGCAGTTCTTC
CATSREASGWYNEQFF
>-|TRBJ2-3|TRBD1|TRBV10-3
TGTGCCATCAATGGGGACAGTAGCACAGATACGCAGTATTTT
CAINGDSSTDTQYF
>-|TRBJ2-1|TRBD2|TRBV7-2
TGTGCCAGCAGCTGGAAGCGGGGGCATAACAATGAGCAGTTCTTC
CASSWKRGHNNEQFF
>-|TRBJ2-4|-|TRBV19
TGTGCCAGTACCCTGGGAGGGGGCAAGAACATTCAGTACTTC
CASTLGGGKNIQYF
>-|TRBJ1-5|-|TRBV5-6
TGTGCCAGCAGCCTCGGGAATCAGCCCCAGCATTTT
CASSLGNQPQHF
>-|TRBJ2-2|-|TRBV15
TGTGCCACCAGCCGATCCCGAGGGGCGGGAACCGGGGAGCTGTTTTTT
CATSRSRGAGTGELFF
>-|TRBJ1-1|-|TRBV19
TGTGCCAGTAGTATTCAGGGTGTGCACACTGAAGCTTTCTTT
CASSIQGVHTEAFF
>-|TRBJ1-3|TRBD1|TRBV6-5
TGTGCCAGCAGGACAGGGGCTGGAAACACCATATATTTT
CASRTGAGNTIYF
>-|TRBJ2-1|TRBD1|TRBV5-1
TGCGCCAGCAGCCGGACAGGGACCAATGAGCAGTTCTTC
CASSRTGTNEQFF
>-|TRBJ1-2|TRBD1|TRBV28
TGTGCCAGCAGGGTGACAGGGGGCACAGAGGGCTACACCTTC
CASRVTGGTEGYTF
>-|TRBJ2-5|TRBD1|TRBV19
TGTGCCAGTAGTATCGGGCAGGGGGCTCGAGAGACCCAGTACTTC
CASSIGQGARETQYF
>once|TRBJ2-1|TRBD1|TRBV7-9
TGTGCCAGCAGTTCAACCCCAGGGGGCCATGAGCAGTTCTTC
CASSSTPGGHEQFF
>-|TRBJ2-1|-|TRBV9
TGTGCCAGCAGCGTGGCCCCGGGCCCAGGGCAGTTCTTC
CASSVAPGPGQFF
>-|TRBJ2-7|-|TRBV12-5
TGTGCTAGTGGTTTGGGTCCCTCAGGGGAGCAGTACTTC
CASGLGPSGEQYF
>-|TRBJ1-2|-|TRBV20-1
TGCAGTGCTAGTGCGCCGACCGGCTATGGCTACACCTTC
CSASAPTGYGYTF